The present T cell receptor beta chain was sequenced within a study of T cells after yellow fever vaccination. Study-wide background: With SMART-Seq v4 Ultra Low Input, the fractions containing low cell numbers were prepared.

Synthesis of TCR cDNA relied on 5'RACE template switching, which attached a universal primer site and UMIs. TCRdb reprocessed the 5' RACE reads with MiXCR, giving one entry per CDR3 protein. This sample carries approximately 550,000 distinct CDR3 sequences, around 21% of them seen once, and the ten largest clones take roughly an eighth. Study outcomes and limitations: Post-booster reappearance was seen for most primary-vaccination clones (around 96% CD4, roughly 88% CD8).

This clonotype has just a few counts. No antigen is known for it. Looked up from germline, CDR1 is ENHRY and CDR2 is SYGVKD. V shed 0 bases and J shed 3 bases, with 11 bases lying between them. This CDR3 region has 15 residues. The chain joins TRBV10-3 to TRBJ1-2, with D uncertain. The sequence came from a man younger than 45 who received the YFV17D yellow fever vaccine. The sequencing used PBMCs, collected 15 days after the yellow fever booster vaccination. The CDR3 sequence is CAISESIGLDYGYTF. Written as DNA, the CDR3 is TGTGCCATCAGTGAGTCTATAGGCCTAGACTATGGCTACACCTTC.